This T cell receptor beta chain is drawn from a study of CDR3 diversity in severe acne. The V and J ends lost 3 bases and 4 bases respectively, with 19 bases between them. The CDR3 has 16 residues. CDR1 is MGHDK, CDR2 SYGVNS, per germline. This clonotype is deemed medium-sized (0.01 to 0.1%). TCRdb re-called the PCR reads through MiXCR, storing one row per CDR3 protein. The sample contains fewer than 90,000 distinct CDR3 sequences, 45% to 60% of which appear only once. The sequenced material came from blood. The chain links TRBV25-1 to TRBJ2-7, with a weak D call TRBD1 (6 bases). The receptor comes from a male donor in good health, without acne. In DNA form, the CDR3 reads TGTGCCAGCAGTGACGGACAGACCCTATACGATTACGAGCAGTACTTC. This gives the protein CASSDGQTLYDYEQYF.